This paragraph reports one TCR beta chain. The antigen is undetermined. The sample comes from a study of T-cell reconstitution after alpha-beta-depleted transplantation in children. As it was prepared, the TCRbeta library received unique molecular identifiers. TCRdb re-analysed the PCR reads in MiXCR, keeping a single row per CDR3 protein. Among a few hundred thousand distinct CDR3 sequences listed, about 16% were seen once. Study outcomes and limitations: Several hundred rapidly expanded clones from non-depleted graft cells reportedly supplied alpha-beta T cells about two months post-transplant. From surviving recipient T cells and thymic progenitors came the high day-60 TCRbeta diversity observed in some patients. Newly made T cells mostly supplied T-cell counts and diversity one year after transplant.

Germline V lookup: CDR1 SGHRS, CDR2 YFSETQ. The CDR3 length is 13 residues. Trimming cost V 4 bases and J 7 bases, with 14 bases left between them. Sample: PBMCs, mostly from graft donor cells, taken 360 days after TCRalphabeta/CD19-depleted stem cell transplant. The source of this sequence is a boy in the first two years of life who had a stem cell transplant for Wiskott-Aldrich syndrome, so the T cells may come from the graft donor. The chain is built from TRBV5-1 and TRBJ2-5; no clear D. CDR3 protein: CASSKDGAVTQYF. CDR3 coding DNA: TGCGCCAGCAGCAAGGACGGTGCGGTGACCCAGTACTTC.